The present T cell receptor beta chain was sequenced within a study of CD8 T cells in Susac syndrome. Overall study findings and caveats: TCR sequencing and HLA analysis covered a relatively small number of individuals.

With respect to this clonotype: Its antigen is currently unknown.

RNA, at about 0.45 to 1 ug, was reverse transcribed with random hexamers. TCRdb reanalysed the immunoSEQ multiplex PCR reads using MiXCR and keeps one entry per CDR3 protein. The sample lists about 180,000 distinct CDR3 sequences; around 96% were seen once. The CDR3 sequence is 15 residues long. CDR1 is DFQATT and CDR2 is SNEGSKA in the germline V gene (reference sequence). Trimming took off 0 bases at V and 1 base at J, with 12 bases between the two ends. The TCR originated in a human donor with multiple sclerosis. Sequencing was done on a sample of CD8+ T cells from PBMCs. The V call is TRBV20-1, the J call TRBJ1-1; D ambiguous. CDR3 loop: CSARDGGLQNTEAFF. For the CDR3, the DNA is TGCAGTGCTAGAGATGGCGGACTGCAGAACACTGAAGCTTTCTTT.